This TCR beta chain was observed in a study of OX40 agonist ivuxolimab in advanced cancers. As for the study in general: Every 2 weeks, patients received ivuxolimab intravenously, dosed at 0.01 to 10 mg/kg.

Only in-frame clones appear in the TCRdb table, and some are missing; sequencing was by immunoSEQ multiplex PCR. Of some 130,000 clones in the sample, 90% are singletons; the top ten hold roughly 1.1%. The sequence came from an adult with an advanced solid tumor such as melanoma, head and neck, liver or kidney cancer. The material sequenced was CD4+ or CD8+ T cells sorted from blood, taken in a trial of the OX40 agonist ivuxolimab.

CDR3 in DNA: TGTGCCTGGTCCAGAGCGGGGAAGACAGATACGCAGTATTTT. Protein sequence: CAWSRAGKTDTQYF. V is TRBV30 and J is TRBJ2-3, with TRBD2 matching 7 bases. The CDR3 totals 14 residues. Losses at the gene ends were 5 bases for V and 3 bases for J; bases not matched to a gene: 8. Germline loops: CDR1 GTSNPN, CDR2 SVGIG (reference sequence).